Shown below are 28 T cell receptor beta chains from a single sample sequenced in a study of blood T cell repertoires in COVID-19. The method was immunoSEQ multiplex PCR; TCRdb's version includes in-frame clones alone and lacks a portion of them. This sample has more than 200,000 clones, with 81% found just once. The sequencing input was peripheral blood. The origin of the receptors is a woman of 80 years or more with acute or convalescent COVID-19.

Here the CDR3 DNA reads TGCGCCAGCAGCCGGGACATAAACTATGGCTACACCTTC. It yields the protein CASSRDINYGYTF. This rearrangement joins TRBV5-1 to TRBJ1-2, with a tentative D call TRBD1 (6 bases). V was trimmed by 4 bases and J by 2 bases, leaving 9 bases between them. CDR1 and CDR2 (germline): SGHRS, YFSETQ. This CDR3 contains 13 residues. The full variable domain, with the rest looked up from reference TRBV5-1 and TRBJ1-2, is KAGVTQTPRYLIKTRGQQVTLSCSPISGHRSVSWYQQTPGQGLQFLFEYFSETQRNKGNFPGRFSGRQFSNSRSEMNVSTLELGDSALYLCASSRDINYGYTFGSGTRLTVV.

This CDR3 reads CASSLGQGHGYTF. The CDR3 nucleotides read TGTGCCAGCTCACTAGGACAGGGTCATGGCTACACCTTC. The rearrangement joins TRBV18 to TRBJ1-2; 8 bases are a match to TRBD1. The length of the CDR3 is 13 residues. V lost 4 bases and J lost 6; bases outside the gene matches: 4. CDR1 is KGHSH, CDR2 LQKENI, per germline.

The gene calls are TRBV6-4 and TRBJ2-1; 10 nucleotides match TRBD2. V gave up 3 bases and J gave up 0 bases; unmatched junction bases: 8. From germline, CDR1 is MRHNA and CDR2 SNTAGT. This CDR3 region has 18 residues. The CDR3 reads CASSEFRTSGSSYNEQFF. The CDR3 DNA sequence: TGTGCCAGCAGTGAATTCCGGACTAGCGGAAGCTCCTACAATGAGCAGTTCTTC.

V gene TRBV5-4 combines with J gene TRBJ2-2, with 8 bases fitting TRBD2. This CDR3 region has 16 residues. Germline loops: CDR1 SGHNT, CDR2 YYREEE (reference sequence). V dropped 4 bases and J dropped 4; count of bases not matched to a gene: 9. The CDR3 here is CASSPSGGQFTGELFF. CDR3 nucleotide sequence: TGTGCCAGCAGCCCAAGCGGGGGCCAATTCACCGGGGAGCTGTTTTTT.

V is TRBV6-5 and J is TRBJ1-3; the match to TRBD1 covers 7 bases. The CDR3 covers 15 residues. Germline CDR1 is MNHEY and CDR2 is SVGAGI. V shed 6 bases and J 4 bases; nucleotides not matched to a gene: 9. CDR3 bases: TGTGCCAGCAGCCGAAAGACAGGGTCCGGAAACACCATATATTTT. Residues: CASSRKTGSGNTIYF.

V and J are TRBV11-2 and TRBJ1-2; TRBD1 is a possible D gene (6 bases). Germline-derived CDR1 and CDR2 are SGHAT and FQNNGV. The CDR3 contains 12 residues. Trimming cost V 6 bases and J 4 bases, with 9 bases left between them. CDR3 coding DNA: TGTGCCAGCAGGGGGGCTGGCTATGGCTACACCTTC. Translating it yields CASRGAGYGYTF.

The rearrangement uses TRBV6-5 and TRBJ2-2, with 9 bases aligning to TRBD1. The CDR3 loop spans 15 amino acids. In germline, CDR1 is MNHEY, CDR2 SVGAGI. The J segment lost 5 bases and the V segment lost 6 bases, leaving 7 bases of the junction unmatched. This CDR3 is CASRAGQGRTGELFF. DNA for the CDR3: TGTGCCAGCAGAGCAGGACAGGGGAGGACCGGGGAGCTGTTTTTT.

V usage is TRBV6-5 and J usage is TRBJ1-2; the D gene is possibly TRBD1 (6 bases). The CDR3 totals 15 residues. V was cut by 4 bases and J by 2 bases, with 14 bases left in between. CDR1 is MNHEY and CDR2 is SVGAGI in the germline V gene. CDR3 protein: CASSSRRTANYGYTF. DNA of the CDR3: TGTGCCAGCAGTTCTCGTCGGACAGCCAACTATGGCTACACCTTC.

This clone was observed at least ten times. The V gene is TRBV12-3 or TRBV12-4, the J gene TRBJ1-2; no reliable D call. With 9 bases removed from V and 12 bases from J, the gap between germline ends came to 20 bases. The CDR3 length is 12 residues. The CDR3 spells CASQGRTGGNTF. The CDR3 DNA is TGTGCCAGTCAAGGGAGGACTGGTGGAAACACCTTC.

The genes are TRBV24-1 and TRBJ2-3; D is perhaps TRBD2 (6 bases). CDR1 KGHDR and CDR2 SFDVKD come from the germline V gene. The CDR3 is 16 residues long. The ends were cut back, 3 bases at V and 2 bases at J, with 14 bases in the middle. CDR3 sequence (DNA): TGTGCCACCAGTGATCCCGGGGTAGCGGACACAGATACGCAGTATTTT. Translation gives CATSDPGVADTDTQYF.

The chain employs TRBV3-1 (or the pseudogene TRBV3-2) and TRBJ1-6, with TRBD1 identical over 8 bases. CDR1 is LGHDT, CDR2 YNNKEL, per germline (reference sequence). The CDR3 loop spans 13 amino acids. J gave up 11 bases and V 4 bases, and 4 bases lay outside the gene matches. CDR3 DNA: TGTGCCAGCAGCCCGGGACAGGCAGCACCCCTCCACTTT. Translated: CASSPGQAAPLHF.

V and J are TRBV28 and TRBJ1-2; 7 nucleotides agree with TRBD1. J was trimmed by 2 bases and V by 8 bases; bases with no gene match: 11. Germline CDR1 reads MDHEN; CDR2 reads SYDVKM. The CDR3 extends over 15 amino acids. The CDR3 DNA follows: TGTGCCAGCTCCGGGCCGCTGGGACAGAACTATGGCTACACCTTC. Its translation: CASSGPLGQNYGYTF.

The chain carries TRBV7-6 and TRBJ1-1, with D perhaps TRBD1 (6 bases). Looked up from germline, CDR1 is SGHVS and CDR2 is FNYEAQ. With 5 bases removed from V and 1 base from J, the gap between germline ends came to 14 bases. There are 15 residues in the CDR3. The CDR3 nucleotides are TGTGCCAGCAGCCAACGACCGGGACAGAACACTGAAGCTTTCTTT. Residues: CASSQRPGQNTEAFF.

The chain has TRBV5-1 and TRBJ2-7; 10 bases agree with TRBD2. The CDR3 spans 14 residues. Germline V CDR1 and CDR2: SGHRS, YFSETQ. Unmatched junction bases numbered 2, after V lost 5 bases and J lost 0 bases. CDR3 in amino acids: CASRGTSDSYEQYF. DNA for the CDR3: TGCGCCAGCAGGGGGACTAGCGACTCCTACGAGCAGTACTTC.

The chain uses TRBV19 and TRBJ2-1; TRBD2 aligns across 7 bases. With V trimmed by 6 bases and J by 9 bases, 17 bases remained unmatched. CDR1 and CDR2 (germline): LNHDA, SQIVND (reference sequence). CDR3 length equals 16 residues. DNA of the CDR3: TGTGCCAGTAGCTCATTGGGGGGGACGATAGCCGGTGAGCAGTTCTTC. Its protein product is CASSSLGGTIAGEQFF.

The chain combines TRBV14 with TRBJ1-1; D is undetermined. From germline, CDR1 is SGHDN and CDR2 FVKESK. V lost 2 bases and J 0 bases, leaving 4 bases between the germline ends. The CDR3 spans 13 residues. CDR3 in DNA: TGTGCCAGCAGCCAACGGGTGAACACTGAAGCTTTCTTT. Protein: CASSQRVNTEAFF.

This chain links TRBV27 with TRBJ2-7; 7 bases are a match to TRBD2. The CDR3 covers 16 residues. J was trimmed by 4 bases and V by 6 bases; bases with no gene match: 15. In germline, CDR1 is MNHEY, CDR2 SMNVEV (reference sequence). For the CDR3, the DNA is TGTGCCAGCAGACCCATGAGGGGCGGGAGTGTTTACGAGCAGTACTTC. The encoded protein is CASRPMRGGSVYEQYF.

This chain uses TRBV19 with TRBJ2-1; 9 nucleotides agree with TRBD2. The CDR3 sequence is 14 residues long. CDR1 and CDR2 (germline): LNHDA, SQIVND (reference sequence). V dropped 6 bases and J dropped 3; count of bases not matched to a gene: 3. In DNA form, the CDR3 reads TGTGCCAGTAGGACTAGCGGTTTCTACAATGAGCAGTTCTTC. Its translation is CASRTSGFYNEQFF.

The V call is TRBV28, the J call TRBJ2-2, with D perhaps TRBD2 (6 bases). CDR3 length: 14 amino acids. Between the trimmed V and J ends, which lost 6 bases and 1 base, there was a span of 9 bases. Germline assignment: CDR1 MDHEN and CDR2 SYDVKM. CDR3 sequence: CASREGGNTGELFF. Written as DNA, the CDR3 is TGTGCCAGCAGGGAGGGAGGGAACACCGGGGAGCTGTTTTTT.

The chain recombines TRBV4-2 with TRBJ2-1, with D possibly matching TRBD2 (6 bases). Germline V gives CDR1 LGHNA, CDR2 YNFKEQ. Trimming removed 3 bases from V and 2 bases from J, with 17 bases in between. The CDR3 sequence is 17 residues long. The CDR3 DNA reads as TGTGCCAGCAGCCAGGATCAGACTAGGGGACCCTACAATGAGCAGTTCTTC. As protein: CASSQDQTRGPYNEQFF.

The rearrangement uses TRBV7-9 and TRBJ2-3; 8 positions agree with TRBD2. Germline V gives CDR1 SEHNR, CDR2 FQNEAQ (reference sequence). After removal of 2 bases from V and 4 bases from J, the junction contained 8 bases not matched to a gene. The CDR3 loop spans 16 amino acids. The CDR3 DNA reads TGTGCCAGCAGCTTAATAAGCGGGGGACCCCCAGATACGCAGTATTTT. It specifies CASSLISGGPPDTQYF.

CDR3 residues: CASSIPGPGNTIYF. DNA for the CDR3: TGTGCCAGTAGTATTCCAGGTCCTGGAAACACCATATATTTT. The J gene is TRBJ1-3, the V gene TRBV19; D not certain. This CDR3 has 14 residues. Germline assignment: CDR1 LNHDA and CDR2 SQIVND (reference sequence). V was shortened by 3 bases and J by 2 bases, with 8 bases between the two germline ends. Together with reference TRBV19 and TRBJ1-3, the CDR3 gives the full variable domain: DGGITQSPKYLFRKEGQNVTLSCEQNLNHDAMYWYRQDPGQGLRLIYYSQIVNDFQKGDIAEGYSVSREKKESFPLTVTSAQKNPTAFYLCASSIPGPGNTIYFGEGSWLTVV.

V gene TRBV6-6 combines with J gene TRBJ2-1, with D perhaps TRBD2 (5 bases). The germline CDR1 and CDR2 sequences are MNHNY and SVGAGI (reference sequence). V was cut by 5 bases and J by 9 bases, with 17 bases left in between. This CDR3 has 14 residues. The CDR3 coding sequence is TGTGCCAGCAGTCCTACGGGATCCTCGGGTGAGCAGTTCTTC. This sequence encodes CASSPTGSSGEQFF.

The chain employs TRBV27 and TRBJ1-4, with D perhaps matching TRBD1 (6 bases). Germline V gene lookup returns CDR1 MNHEY and CDR2 SMNVEV (reference sequence). This CDR3 is built from 17 residues. Trimming shortened V by 3 bases and J by 6 bases, and 20 bases separated the two germline ends. CDR3 residues: CASSLTLLRGGYEKLFF. Written as DNA, the CDR3 is TGTGCCAGCAGTTTGACACTCCTCAGGGGCGGGTATGAAAAACTGTTTTTT.

There are a few counts of this clone. The chain carries TRBV27 and TRBJ1-6; a weak D match, TRBD1 (5 bases). Trimming shortened V by 6 bases and J by 5 bases, and 17 bases separated the two germline ends. The CDR3 consists of 16 residues. The germline gives CDR1 MNHEY, CDR2 SMNVEV (reference sequence). The CDR3 reads CASRFRRGQDNSPLHF. The CDR3 bases are TGTGCCAGCAGGTTCCGAAGGGGCCAAGATAATTCACCCCTCCACTTT.

The J gene is TRBJ2-1, the V gene TRBV5-1, with D perhaps TRBD1 (5 bases). With 2 bases removed from V and 6 bases from J, the gap between germline ends came to 15 bases. The CDR3 length is 15 residues. Germline CDR1 and CDR2: SGHRS and YFSETQ. The CDR3 DNA sequence: TGCGCCAGCAGCTTTGGGATGGGGCCATTCAATGAGCAGTTCTTC. The encoded protein is CASSFGMGPFNEQFF. Full variable domain (missing parts from reference TRBV5-1 and TRBJ2-1): KAGVTQTPRYLIKTRGQQVTLSCSPISGHRSVSWYQQTPGQGLQFLFEYFSETQRNKGNFPGRFSGRQFSNSRSEMNVSTLELGDSALYLCASSFGMGPFNEQFFGPGTRLTVL.

CDR3 in amino acids: CASSKQENSPLHF. CDR3 DNA: TGTGCCAGCAGCAAACAGGAGAATTCACCCCTCCACTTT. This chain joins TRBV11-3 and TRBJ1-6; D is perhaps TRBD1 (5 bases). Germline CDR1 and CDR2: SGHNT and YENEEA. The CDR3 is made up of 13 amino acids. The ends were cut back, 5 bases at V and 7 bases at J, with 9 bases in the middle.

The J gene is TRBJ2-7, the V gene TRBV10-1; D perhaps matches TRBD2 (6 bases). Per the germline V gene, CDR1 is WNHNN and CDR2 is SYGVQD (reference sequence). V dropped 2 bases and J dropped 6 bases, with 11 bases sitting between them. CDR3 length equals 13 residues. CDR3 amino acids: CASSEQTRSEQYF. The CDR3, as DNA: TGCGCCAGCAGTGAGCAGACTAGAAGCGAGCAGTACTTC.